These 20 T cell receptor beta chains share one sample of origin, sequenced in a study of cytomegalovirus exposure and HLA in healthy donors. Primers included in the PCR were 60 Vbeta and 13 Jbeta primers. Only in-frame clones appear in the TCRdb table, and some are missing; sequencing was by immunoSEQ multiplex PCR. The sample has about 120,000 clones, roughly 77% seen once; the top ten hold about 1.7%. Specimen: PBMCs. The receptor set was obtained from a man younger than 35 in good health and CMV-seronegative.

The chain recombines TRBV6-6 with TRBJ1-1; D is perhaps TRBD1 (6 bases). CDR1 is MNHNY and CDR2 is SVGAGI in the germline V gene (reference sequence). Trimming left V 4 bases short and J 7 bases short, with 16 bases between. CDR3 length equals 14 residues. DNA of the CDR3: TGTGCCAGCAGTTCCCGGACAGAAGGTGTTGAAGCTTTCTTT. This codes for CASSSRTEGVEAFF.

CDR3 loop: CASDRYSGNTIYF. The CDR3 DNA reads TGTGCTAGTGATCGGTACTCTGGAAACACCATATATTTT. This chain joins TRBV12-5 and TRBJ1-3; D is unclear. Germline CDR1 is LGHNT and CDR2 is FRNRAP. Trimming shortened V by 7 bases and J by 0 bases, and 7 bases separated the two germline ends. There are 13 residues in the CDR3.

CDR3 in amino acids: CASSSLDRGHGYTF. The DNA of the CDR3 is TGTGCCAGTAGTAGCCTCGACAGGGGGCATGGCTACACCTTC. The chain uses TRBV19 and TRBJ1-2; TRBD1 matches 10 bases. CDR1 LNHDA and CDR2 SQIVND come from the germline V gene (reference sequence). CDR3 size: 14 residues. Losses at the gene ends were 4 bases for V and 6 bases for J; bases not matched to a gene: 5.

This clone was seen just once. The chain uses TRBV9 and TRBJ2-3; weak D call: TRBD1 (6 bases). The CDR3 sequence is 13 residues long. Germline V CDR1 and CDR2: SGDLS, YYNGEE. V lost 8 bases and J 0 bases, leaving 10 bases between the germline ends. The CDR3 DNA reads TGTGCCAGTCAAAGGGGGAGCACAGATACGCAGTATTTT. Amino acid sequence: CASQRGSTDTQYF.

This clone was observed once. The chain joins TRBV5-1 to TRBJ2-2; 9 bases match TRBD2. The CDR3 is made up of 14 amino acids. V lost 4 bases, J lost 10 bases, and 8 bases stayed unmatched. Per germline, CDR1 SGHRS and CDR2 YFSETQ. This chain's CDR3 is CASSPGLAQTELFF. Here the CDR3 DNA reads TGCGCCAGCAGCCCGGGACTAGCCCAGACGGAGCTGTTTTTT.

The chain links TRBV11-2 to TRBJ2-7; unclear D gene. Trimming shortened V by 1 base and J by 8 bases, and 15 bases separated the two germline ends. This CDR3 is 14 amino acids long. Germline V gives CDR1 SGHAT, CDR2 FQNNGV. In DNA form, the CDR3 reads TGTGCCAGCAGCTTAGGTCCGGGTCCCCCGCAGCAGTACTTC. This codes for CASSLGPGPPQQYF.

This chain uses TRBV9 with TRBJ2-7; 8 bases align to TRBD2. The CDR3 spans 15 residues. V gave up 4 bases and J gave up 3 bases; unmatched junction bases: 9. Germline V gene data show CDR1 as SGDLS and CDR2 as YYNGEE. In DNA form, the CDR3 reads TGTGCCAGCAGCCAGACGGGGGGGCTCGACTACGAGCAGTACTTC. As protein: CASSQTGGLDYEQYF.

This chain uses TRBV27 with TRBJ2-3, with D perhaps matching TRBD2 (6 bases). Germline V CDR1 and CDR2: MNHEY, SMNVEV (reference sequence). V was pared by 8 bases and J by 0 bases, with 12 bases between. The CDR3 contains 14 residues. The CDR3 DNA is TGTGCCAGCGCCACCGGGACTAGCACAGATACGCAGTATTTT. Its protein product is CASATGTSTDTQYF.

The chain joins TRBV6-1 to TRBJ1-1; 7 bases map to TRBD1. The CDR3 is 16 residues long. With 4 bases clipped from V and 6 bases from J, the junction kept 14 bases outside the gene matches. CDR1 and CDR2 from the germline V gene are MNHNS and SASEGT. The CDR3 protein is CASSGGRGRGGAEAFF. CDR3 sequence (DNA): TGTGCCAGCAGTGGGGGACGGGGAAGAGGGGGCGCTGAAGCTTTCTTT.

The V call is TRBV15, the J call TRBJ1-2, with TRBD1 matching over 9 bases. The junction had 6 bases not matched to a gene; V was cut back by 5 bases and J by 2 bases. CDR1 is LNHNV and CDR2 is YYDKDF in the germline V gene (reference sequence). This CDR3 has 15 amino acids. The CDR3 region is CATSPRDRENYGYTF. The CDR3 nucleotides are TGTGCCACCAGCCCCCGGGACAGGGAAAACTATGGCTACACCTTC.

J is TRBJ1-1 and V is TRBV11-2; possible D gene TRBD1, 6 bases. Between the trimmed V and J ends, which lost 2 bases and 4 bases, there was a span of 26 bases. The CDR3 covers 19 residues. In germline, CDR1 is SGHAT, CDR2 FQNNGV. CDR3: CASSLKFLGPQKGGTEAFF. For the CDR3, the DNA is TGTGCCAGCAGCTTAAAGTTTTTGGGACCACAGAAAGGGGGCACTGAAGCTTTCTTT.

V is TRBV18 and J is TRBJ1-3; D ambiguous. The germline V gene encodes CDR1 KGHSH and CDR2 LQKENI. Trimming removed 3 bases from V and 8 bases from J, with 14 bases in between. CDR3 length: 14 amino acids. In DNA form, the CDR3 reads TGTGCCAGCTCACCCCTTCAGTCCGGGGACACCATATATTTT. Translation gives CASSPLQSGDTIYF.

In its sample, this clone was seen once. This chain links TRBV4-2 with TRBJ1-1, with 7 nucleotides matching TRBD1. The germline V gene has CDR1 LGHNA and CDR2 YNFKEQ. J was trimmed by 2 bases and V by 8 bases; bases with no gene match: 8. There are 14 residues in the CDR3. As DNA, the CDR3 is TGTGCCAGCCTTGGACAGGACAAAAACACTGAAGCTTTCTTT. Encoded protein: CASLGQDKNTEAFF.

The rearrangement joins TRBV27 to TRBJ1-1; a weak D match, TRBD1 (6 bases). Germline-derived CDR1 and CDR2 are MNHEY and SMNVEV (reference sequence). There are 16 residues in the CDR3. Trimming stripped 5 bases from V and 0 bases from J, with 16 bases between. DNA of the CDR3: TGTGCCAGCAGTAACCTAAAACAGGGTATGAACACTGAAGCTTTCTTT. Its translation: CASSNLKQGMNTEAFF.

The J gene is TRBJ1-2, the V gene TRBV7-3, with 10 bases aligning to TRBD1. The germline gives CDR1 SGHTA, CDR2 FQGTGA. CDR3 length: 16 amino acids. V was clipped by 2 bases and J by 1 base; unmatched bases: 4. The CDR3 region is CASSLAGQGINYGYTF. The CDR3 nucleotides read TGTGCCAGCAGCTTAGCGGGACAGGGGATTAACTATGGCTACACCTTC.

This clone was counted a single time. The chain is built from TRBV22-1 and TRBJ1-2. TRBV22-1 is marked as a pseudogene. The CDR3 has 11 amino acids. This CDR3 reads CPGSAPCGYTF. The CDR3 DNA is TGTCCTGGGAGCGCACCTTGTGGCTACACCTTC.

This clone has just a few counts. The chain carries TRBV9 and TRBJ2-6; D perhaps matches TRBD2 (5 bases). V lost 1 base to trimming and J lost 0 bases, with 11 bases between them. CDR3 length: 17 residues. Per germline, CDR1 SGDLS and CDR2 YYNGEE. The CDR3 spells CASSVLVGSSGANVLTF. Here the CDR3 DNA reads TGTGCCAGCAGCGTATTAGTGGGGAGCTCTGGGGCCAACGTCCTGACTTTC. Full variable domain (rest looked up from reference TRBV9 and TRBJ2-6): DSGVTQTPKHLITATGQRVTLRCSPRSGDLSVYWYQQSLDQGLQFLIQYYNGEERAKGNILERFSAQQFPDLHSELNLSSLELGDSALYFCASSVLVGSSGANVLTFGAGSRLTVL.

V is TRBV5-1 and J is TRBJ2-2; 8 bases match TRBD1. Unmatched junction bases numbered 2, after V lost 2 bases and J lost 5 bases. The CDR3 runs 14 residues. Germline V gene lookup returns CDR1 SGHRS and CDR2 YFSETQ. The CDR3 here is CASSFDRGTGELFF. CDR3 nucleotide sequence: TGCGCCAGCAGCTTCGACAGGGGTACCGGGGAGCTGTTTTTT.

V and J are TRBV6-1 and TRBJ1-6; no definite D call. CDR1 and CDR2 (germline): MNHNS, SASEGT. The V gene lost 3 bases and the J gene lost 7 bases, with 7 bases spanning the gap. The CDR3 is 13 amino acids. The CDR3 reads CASSDRMNSPLHF. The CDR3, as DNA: TGTGCCAGCAGTGACAGAATGAATTCACCCCTCCACTTT.

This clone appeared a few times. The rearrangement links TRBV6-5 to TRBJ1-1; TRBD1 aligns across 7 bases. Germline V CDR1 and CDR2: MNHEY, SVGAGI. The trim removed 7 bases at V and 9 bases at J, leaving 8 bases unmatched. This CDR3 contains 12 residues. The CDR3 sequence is CASMETGRKAFF. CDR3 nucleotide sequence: TGTGCCAGCATGGAGACAGGGCGGAAAGCTTTCTTT.